The present TCR beta chain was sequenced within a study of identical twins. General study results and limits: A lower insertion count was a feature of abundant cord blood beta clonotypes, with no such feature in memory repertoires. Out-of-frame alpha sequences shared by twins were enriched for low generation probability. Cross-sectional statistics underpinned the conclusions; the same donors were not followed. Twins shared beta out-of-frame sequences in excess, but this excess was weaker.

This clonotype showed up just a few times. The antigen is not known. TCRdb reprocessed the 5' RACE reads via MiXCR and lists one record per CDR3 protein. The sample shows around 680,000 distinct CDR3 sequences, 8.6% of them seen only once. Trimming shortened V by 2 bases and J by 2 bases, and 12 bases separated the two germline ends. The length of the CDR3 is 16 residues. Germline CDR1 reads SGHVS; CDR2 reads FQNEAQ. This sample also appeared in a second study, on yellow fever vaccine responses in identical twins.

This receptor was obtained from a woman aged 18-29 years in good health. The chain links TRBV7-8 to TRBJ2-2, with D tentatively TRBD1 or TRBD2 (6 bases each). The specimen sequenced was PBMCs. The CDR3 region has the DNA TGTGCCAGCAGCTTAAGATGGGGGGCAAACACCGGGGAGCTGTTTTTT. Its translation: CASSLRWGANTGELFF.